The sequence of this T cell receptor (beta chain) was determined in a study of blood T cells in healthy people across ages. Whole-study results and caveats: Possibly, changes in expanded clonotypes were confounded because donor CMV status was unknown. Older individuals had lower TCR beta diversity per million T cells (the decline was roughly linear). Conclusively comparing naive with antigen-experienced cells was impossible with unsorted PBMCs.

This clonotype was detected a few times. The antigen is not known. With a J-beta primer mix and a sample-barcoded 5' primer, a second PCR ran about 6 to 11 cycles. At least 3 million CDR3-containing paired-end reads were obtained per sample. MiXCR, run by TCRdb on the 5' RACE reads, gives a single entry per CDR3 protein. The table records 650,000 to 800,000 distinct CDR3 sequences, about 51% of them present only once. The sequenced sample consisted of blood. This receptor was obtained from a woman aged 80 or older in good health.

CDR3 sequence: CAIAGRSYNEQFF. CDR3 coding DNA: TGTGCCATTGCGGGACGGTCCTACAATGAGCAGTTCTTC. The chain uses TRBV24-1 and TRBJ2-1; possibly TRBD2 for D (6 bases). Trimming pared 11 bases from V and 1 base from J, leaving 11 bases between. Germline loops: CDR1 KGHDR, CDR2 SFDVKD. The CDR3 sequence is 13 residues long.